The 14 T cell receptor beta chains reported below all come from one sample, sequenced in a study of blood T cell repertoires in COVID-19. TCRdb's copy holds only in-frame clones and misses some; the assay was immunoSEQ multiplex PCR. The sample lists a few hundred thousand clones; 80% were seen once. Sequencing used peripheral blood. Receptor source: a human donor in a cohort sampled during active COVID-19.

This clone has just one count. Here the CDR3 reads CASSLFGQSKKTQYF. The CDR3 DNA reads TGTGCCAGCAGTTTATTCGGACAGTCAAAGAAGACCCAGTACTTC. The rearrangement joins TRBV28 to TRBJ2-5; TRBD1 might be the D (6 bases). The CDR3 runs to 15 residues. The V gene's germline CDR1 is MDHEN and CDR2 SYDVKM. V gave up 1 base and J gave up 6 bases, with 15 bases separating them.

The V gene is TRBV2, the J gene TRBJ1-5; maybe TRBD1 (5 bases). Deletions cut 5 bases from V and 2 bases from J, with 13 bases between. Germline V CDR1 and CDR2: SNHLY, FYNNEI. The CDR3 is 15 residues long. CDR3 region: CASSSGQGRNQPQHF. Here the CDR3 DNA reads TGTGCCAGCAGTAGCGGGCAGGGACGCAATCAGCCCCAGCATTTT.

A remark on this clone: Other nucleotide sequences in the sample specify the same CDR3. The chain combines TRBV3-1 (or the pseudogene TRBV3-2) with TRBJ2-3; 15 bases fit TRBD2. V lost 4 bases, J lost 3 bases, and 5 bases stayed unmatched. The V gene's germline CDR1 is LGHDT and CDR2 YNNKEL (reference sequence). The CDR3 is made up of 17 amino acids. The CDR3: CASSRGLAGGSTDTQYF. The CDR3 nucleotides read TGTGCCAGCAGCCGGGGACTAGCGGGAGGCTCGACAGATACGCAGTATTTT.

The J gene is TRBJ1-4, the V gene TRBV5-1; D uncertain. The CDR3 totals 14 residues. Germline V gene lookup returns CDR1 SGHRS and CDR2 YFSETQ. Trimming cost V 4 bases and J 4 bases, with 11 bases left between them. CDR3 amino acids: CASSPGFYNEKLFF. The CDR3 DNA reads TGCGCCAGCAGCCCGGGATTCTATAATGAAAAACTGTTTTTT.

This chain joins TRBV5-1 and TRBJ1-1, with D possibly TRBD1 on 6 matching bases. This CDR3 contains 15 residues. Germline values: CDR1 SGHRS, CDR2 YFSETQ. Trimming removed 0 bases at V and 3 bases at J, with 12 bases between. The CDR3 reads CASSLGRGEDTEAFF. The CDR3 DNA sequence: TGCGCCAGCAGCTTGGGCAGGGGCGAGGACACTGAAGCTTTCTTT.

The rearrangement uses TRBV7-9 and TRBJ1-3, with unresolved D. The V end lost 1 base, the J end lost 0 bases, and 7 bases lay between the germline ends. Germline V gene sequence: CDR1 SEHNR, CDR2 FQNEAQ (reference sequence). This CDR3 spans 15 amino acids. CDR3 coding DNA: TGTGCCAGCAGCTTAGACCACAGCTCTGGAAACACCATATATTTT. This translates into CASSLDHSSGNTIYF.

This chain joins TRBV5-1 and TRBJ2-3; D is perhaps TRBD2 (6 bases). The CDR3 runs 16 residues. CDR1 is SGHRS, CDR2 YFSETQ, per germline. V shed 3 bases and J shed 3 bases, with 17 bases lying between them. The CDR3 bases are TGCGCCAGCAGCTCCCGGGGAGGTCCGGGGACAGATACGCAGTATTTT. This translates into CASSSRGGPGTDTQYF.

The V call is TRBV28, the J call TRBJ2-5; D is unresolved. Germline values: CDR1 MDHEN, CDR2 SYDVKM. The V and J ends lost 3 bases and 2 bases respectively, with 13 bases between them. This CDR3 contains 15 residues. CDR3 bases: TGTGCCAGCAGTTTCCACGGAACAGTACAAGAGACCCAGTACTTC. This sequence encodes CASSFHGTVQETQYF.

The chain uses TRBV5-4 and TRBJ2-1, with 9 bases matching TRBD2. Germline-derived CDR1 and CDR2 are SGHNT and YYREEE (reference sequence). With V trimmed by 0 bases and J by 7 bases, 5 bases remained unmatched. This CDR3 contains 15 residues. The CDR3 DNA reads TGTGCCAGCAGCTTGGAGGGTAGCGGGAGAAATGAGCAGTTCTTC. Amino acids: CASSLEGSGRNEQFF.

This chain joins TRBV3-1 (or the pseudogene TRBV3-2) and TRBJ2-4; 7 positions agree with TRBD2. V lost 3 bases and J lost 3; bases outside the gene matches: 14. CDR1 is LGHDT and CDR2 is YNNKEL in the germline V gene (reference sequence). The CDR3 extends over 18 amino acids. The CDR3: CASSQEGGVAGLKNIQYF. The CDR3 nucleotides are TGTGCCAGCAGCCAGGAGGGAGGGGTTGCAGGCCTCAAAAACATTCAGTACTTC.

As DNA, the CDR3 is TGTGCCACCAGTGATTTCGCGGGTGAAAAACTGTTTTTT. Translated, it gives CATSDFAGEKLFF. The gene calls are TRBV24-1 and TRBJ1-4, with D hard to call. Trimming removed 1 base at V and 7 bases at J, with 6 bases between. The CDR3 covers 13 residues. Per the germline V gene, CDR1 is KGHDR and CDR2 is SFDVKD.

This chain uses TRBV5-1 with TRBJ2-1; 11 bases map to TRBD1. The CDR3 length is 15 residues. J lost 6 bases, V lost 0 bases, and 2 bases had no gene match. CDR1 is SGHRS, CDR2 YFSETQ, per germline. CDR3 DNA sequence: TGCGCCAGCAGCTTGGCAGGGACAGGGGGCAATGAGCAGTTCTTC. Amino acid sequence: CASSLAGTGGNEQFF.

With regard to this clone: The sample carries other DNA sequences with the same CDR3. The chain joins TRBV19 to TRBJ2-7; TRBD1 is a possible D gene (5 bases). The ends were cut back, 5 bases at V and 2 bases at J, with 13 bases in the middle. There are 14 residues in the CDR3. From germline, CDR1 is LNHDA and CDR2 SQIVND (reference sequence). The CDR3 region is CASSPSAGTYEQYF. In DNA, the CDR3 is TGTGCCAGTAGTCCCTCGGCAGGGACCTACGAGCAGTACTTC.

The V call is TRBV27, the J call TRBJ1-4; a weak D match, TRBD1 (5 bases). The germline V and J ends were trimmed by 6 bases and 8 bases, with 19 bases remaining between them. This CDR3 comprises 15 residues. Germline V gene data show CDR1 as MNHEY and CDR2 as SMNVEV (reference sequence). Here the CDR3 DNA reads TGTGCCAGCAGCCTATGGACGGGGGGGGTAGAAAAACTGTTTTTT. Its protein is CASSLWTGGVEKLFF.